These 16 T cell receptor beta chains originate from one sample sequenced in a study of T-cell memory formation after mild COVID-19. From the 5' RACE reads, TCRdb called clonotypes with MiXCR, one entry per CDR3 protein. Of about 350,000 distinct CDR3 sequences listed, approximately 15% are singletons. Sequences were obtained from PBMCs or a T cell subset sorted from them (not recorded which). Receptor source: a man in his late teens or twenties who had mild COVID-19 (a few samples of this study predate the infection). Cell type and time point are not known.

V and J are TRBV7-6 and TRBJ2-2; weak D call: TRBD1 (7 bases). Germline CDR1 reads SGHVS; CDR2 reads FNYEAQ. This CDR3 contains 14 residues. The germline V and J ends were trimmed by 7 bases and 9 bases, with 18 bases remaining between them. The CDR3 sequence is CASKPDRDSRELFF. The DNA for the CDR3 is TGTGCCAGCAAACCTGACAGGGACTCGCGGGAGCTGTTTTTT.

This clonotype occurred many times. The junction does not match germline at one end; this may be a read error. The rearrangement joins TRBV7-3 to TRBJ2-7, with TRBD2 matching 13 bases. CDR1 SGHTA and CDR2 FQGTGA come from the germline V gene. This CDR3 contains 13 residues. Here the CDR3 reads CASSSGTSGTHHF. The CDR3 DNA reads as TGTGCCAGCAGCTCAGGGACTAGCGGGACCCACCACTTC.

CDR3 amino acids: CASSGSPVADTQYF. Here the CDR3 DNA reads TGTGCCAGCAGCGGGTCCCCGGTAGCGGATACGCAGTATTTT. The chain employs TRBV9 and TRBJ2-3; a weak D match, TRBD2 (5 bases). The CDR3 runs 14 residues. Deletions cut 3 bases from V and 6 bases from J, with 14 bases between. Germline V lookup: CDR1 SGDLS, CDR2 YYNGEE.

The chain links TRBV7-2 to TRBJ2-7; D is unclear. Trimming pared 4 bases from V and 2 bases from J, leaving 9 bases between. The germline CDR1 and CDR2 sequences are SGHTA and FQGNSA. The CDR3 has 13 residues. The CDR3 coding sequence is TGTGCCAGCAGCTACAGCGTGACCTACGAGCAGTACTTC. Its translation: CASSYSVTYEQYF.

V and J are TRBV7-3 and TRBJ1-6; D not certain. In germline, CDR1 is SGHTA, CDR2 FQGTGA. Trimming took 4 bases from V and 4 from J, leaving 11 bases between them. The CDR3 is 15 amino acids. The CDR3 reads CASSSQAGYNSPLHF. CDR3 bases: TGTGCCAGCAGCTCGCAGGCGGGGTATAATTCACCCCTCCACTTT.

This rearrangement joins TRBV7-2 to TRBJ2-4, with D perhaps matching TRBD1 (6 bases). CDR1 and CDR2 from the germline V gene are SGHTA and FQGNSA. The CDR3 contains 13 residues. Trimming took 3 bases from V and 4 from J, leaving 7 bases between them. CDR3 region: CASSLDRKNIQYF. CDR3 nucleotide sequence: TGTGCCAGCAGCTTGGACAGAAAAAACATTCAGTACTTC. Full variable domain (remainder filled in from reference TRBV7-2 and TRBJ2-4): GAGVSQSPSNKVTEKGKDVELRCDPISGHTALYWYRQSLGQGLEFLIYFQGNSAPDKSGLPSDRFSAERTGGSVSTLTIQRTQQEDSAVYLCASSLDRKNIQYFGAGTRLSVL.

The chain joins TRBV19 to TRBJ1-2; 8 bases line up with TRBD1. The J segment lost 4 bases and the V segment lost 7 bases, leaving 5 bases of the junction unmatched. This CDR3 has 13 amino acids. The germline CDR1 and CDR2 sequences are LNHDA and SQIVND (reference sequence). CDR3 residues: CASNRGTPYGYTF. The CDR3 DNA is TGTGCCAGTAACAGGGGGACCCCCTATGGCTACACCTTC.

The chain links TRBV29-1 to TRBJ2-5; D is possibly TRBD1 or TRBD2 (5 bases each). Germline CDR1 reads SQVTM; CDR2 reads ANQGSEA. This CDR3 has 16 amino acids. The ends were cut back, 4 bases at V and 2 bases at J, with 20 bases in the middle. CDR3 nucleotide sequence: TGCAGCGTTGGTAAGGGGTCAGGGACGATTCAAGAGACCCAGTACTTC. Translating it yields CSVGKGSGTIQETQYF.

This clonotype was seen a few times. The V call is TRBV18, the J call TRBJ2-5; 8 bases match TRBD1. Trimming cost V 2 bases and J 5 bases; bases outside gene matches: 4. The CDR3 totals 14 residues. Germline-derived CDR1 and CDR2 are KGHSH and LQKENI. The chain's CDR3 is CASSPVDRAETQYF. CDR3 coding DNA: TGTGCCAGCTCACCAGTGGACAGGGCGGAGACCCAGTACTTC.

This clonotype was seen many times. The chain is built from TRBV19 and TRBJ1-1; D is ambiguous. V was shortened by 8 bases and J by 5 bases, with 9 bases between the two germline ends. The CDR3 sequence is 11 residues long. Germline values: CDR1 LNHDA, CDR2 SQIVND (reference sequence). The chain's CDR3 is CASGRGTEAFF. In DNA, the CDR3 is TGTGCCAGTGGACGTGGTACTGAAGCTTTCTTT.

The rearrangement joins TRBV27 to TRBJ2-5, with D perhaps TRBD1 or TRBD2 (6 bases each). Germline CDR1 reads MNHEY; CDR2 reads SMNVEV (reference sequence). The germline V and J ends were trimmed by 3 bases and 7 bases, with 18 bases remaining between them. CDR3 size: 15 residues. CDR3 DNA sequence: TGTGCCAGCAGTTTGAAATCGGGGGCCGAGGGGACCCAGTACTTC. The encoded protein is CASSLKSGAEGTQYF.

This clonotype was seen only a few times. The V call is TRBV6-5, the J call TRBJ2-2, with D maybe TRBD1 (6 bases). Per germline, CDR1 MNHEY and CDR2 SVGAGI. The CDR3 runs to 15 residues. Trimming left V 0 bases short and J 4 bases short, with 9 bases between. The CDR3 sequence is CASSYSQGSTGELFF. The CDR3 DNA sequence: TGTGCCAGCAGTTACTCACAGGGATCCACCGGGGAGCTGTTTTTT.

This clonotype was seen a handful of times. The chain is built from TRBV7-6 and TRBJ2-5, with 7 bases identical to TRBD1. Per germline, CDR1 SGHVS and CDR2 FNYEAQ. This CDR3 has 16 residues. Losses at the gene ends were 5 bases for V and 5 bases for J; bases not matched to a gene: 14. The CDR3 loop is CASSPSPRTGAETQYF. CDR3 DNA: TGTGCCAGCAGCCCGAGCCCCAGGACAGGCGCGGAGACCCAGTACTTC.

This clonotype was counted between two and nine times. The J gene is TRBJ2-5, the V gene TRBV5-1; 8 bases are shared with TRBD2. Germline V CDR1 and CDR2: SGHRS, YFSETQ. The CDR3 runs 16 residues. J was trimmed by 5 bases and V by 3 bases; bases with no gene match: 12. CDR3 sequence: CASSSGGHSGVETQYF. Here the CDR3 DNA reads TGCGCCAGCAGCTCCGGCGGCCATAGCGGGGTGGAGACCCAGTACTTC. Filled out from reference TRBV5-1 and TRBJ2-5, the complete variable domain reads KAGVTQTPRYLIKTRGQQVTLSCSPISGHRSVSWYQQTPGQGLQFLFEYFSETQRNKGNFPGRFSGRQFSNSRSEMNVSTLELGDSALYLCASSSGGHSGVETQYFGPGTRLLVL.

This chain connects TRBV28 to TRBJ1-6; D gene unclear. Trimming shortened V by 6 bases and J by 2 bases, and 11 bases separated the two germline ends. This CDR3 has 15 amino acids. Germline CDR1 MDHEN, CDR2 SYDVKM. Written as DNA, the CDR3 is TGTGCCAGCAGCGGAGGCCGGGCCTATAATTCACCCCTCCACTTT. Translating gives CASSGGRAYNSPLHF.

J is TRBJ2-7 and V is TRBV20-1; TRBD2 aligns across 11 bases. The CDR3 runs 12 residues. The germline V gene encodes CDR1 DFQATT and CDR2 SNEGSKA (reference sequence). V lost 6 bases, J lost 5 bases, and 3 bases stayed unmatched. This CDR3 is CSAETSGDEQYF. The CDR3 DNA sequence: TGCAGTGCCGAGACTAGCGGGGACGAGCAGTACTTC.